This T cell receptor beta chain was sequenced during a study of cytomegalovirus exposure and HLA in healthy donors. In the study overall: Around 85 million unique TCRs from HLA-typed donors were held in an early data release.

In the case of this clone: Its antigen is not identified.

PCR employed 60 Vbeta and 13 Jbeta primers. Here immunoSEQ multiplex PCR was the method, and the copy in TCRdb shows in-frame clones only, minus some. The table shows some 150,000 clones, with roughly 72% occurring only once. Study results and caveats: A later analysis reported that several of the most significant clusters appeared to be linked to common viral pathogens, among them Epstein-Barr virus. Presence/absence analyses assumed roughly uniform sequencing depth across donors, which may not hold.

The source is a woman in her thirties in good health and CMV-seropositive. The sample taken for sequencing was PBMCs.

The CDR3 DNA follows: TGTGCCAGCAGGCCTAGCAGCGGAACGTCGGCTTTCTTT. It encodes CASRPSSGTSAFF. The chain carries TRBV7-8 and TRBJ1-1, with unresolved D. V was clipped by 6 bases and J by 11 bases, with 19 bases between them. Germline CDR1 reads SGHVS; CDR2 reads FQNEAQ. The length of the CDR3 is 13 residues.